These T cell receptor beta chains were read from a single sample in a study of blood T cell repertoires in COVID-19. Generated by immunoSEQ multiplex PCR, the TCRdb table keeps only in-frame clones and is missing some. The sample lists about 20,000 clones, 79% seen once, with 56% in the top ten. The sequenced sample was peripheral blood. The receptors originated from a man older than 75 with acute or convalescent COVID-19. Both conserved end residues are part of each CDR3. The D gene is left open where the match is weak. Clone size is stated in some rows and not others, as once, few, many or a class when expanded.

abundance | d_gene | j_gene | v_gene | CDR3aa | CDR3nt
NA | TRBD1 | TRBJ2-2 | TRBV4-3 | CASSQETGGRAGELFF | TGCGCCAGCAGCCAAGAAACAGGGGGACGGGCCGGGGAGCTGTTTTTT
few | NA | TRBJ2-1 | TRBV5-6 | CASSLPRQEEQFF | TGTGCCAGCAGCTTGCCGAGACAGGAAGAGCAGTTCTTC
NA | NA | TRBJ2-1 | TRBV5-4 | CASSLGPGHNSYNEQFF | TGTGCCAGCAGCTTGGGGCCGGGACATAACTCCTACAATGAGCAGTTCTTC
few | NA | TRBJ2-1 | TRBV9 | CASSAVSMGGEQFF | TGTGCCAGCAGCGCAGTCTCTATGGGGGGTGAGCAGTTCTTC
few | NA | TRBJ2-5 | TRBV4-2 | CASSQAPGLPGVAAQETQYF | TGTGCCAGCAGCCAAGCTCCGGGGCTTCCTGGGGTAGCGGCACAAGAGACCCAGTACTTC
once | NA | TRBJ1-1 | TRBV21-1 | CASRLWGQGMNTEAFF | TGTGCCAGCCGTCTTTGGGGGCAGGGAATGAACACTGAAGCTTTCTTT
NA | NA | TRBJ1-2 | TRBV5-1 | CASSEVFEYGYTF | TGCGCCAGCAGTGAGGTTTTCGAGTATGGCTACACCTTC
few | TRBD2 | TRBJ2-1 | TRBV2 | CASSEASWGLAGGYNEQFF | TGTGCCAGCAGTGAAGCGAGTTGGGGACTAGCGGGAGGCTACAATGAGCAGTTCTTC
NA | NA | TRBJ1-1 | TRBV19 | CAIQTPENTEAFF | TGTGCCATCCAAACACCCGAGAACACTGAAGCTTTCTTT
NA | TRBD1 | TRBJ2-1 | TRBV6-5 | CASVPDRQYNEQFF | TGTGCCAGTGTCCCGGACAGGCAATACAATGAGCAGTTCTTC
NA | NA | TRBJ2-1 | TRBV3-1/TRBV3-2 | CASSQVGRGQFF | TGTGCCAGCAGCCAAGTTGGGCGGGGGCAGTTCTTC
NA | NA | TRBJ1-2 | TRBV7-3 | CASSPRGGADYGYTF | TGTGCCAGCAGCCCCCGTGGGGGCGCCGACTATGGCTACACCTTC
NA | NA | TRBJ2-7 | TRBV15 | CATSRGGSAHEQYF | TGTGCCACCAGCAGAGGAGGGTCCGCCCACGAGCAGTACTTC
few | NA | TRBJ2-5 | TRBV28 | CASSPRRTKQETQYF | TGTGCCAGCAGCCCGAGGAGGACCAAACAAGAGACCCAGTACTTC
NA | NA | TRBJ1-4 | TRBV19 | CASSILDEKLFF | TGTGCCAGTAGTATTCTCGATGAAAAACTGTTTTTT
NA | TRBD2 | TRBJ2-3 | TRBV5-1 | CASSSGRASGNPDTQYF | TGCGCCAGCAGCTCGGGACGGGCTAGCGGGAACCCAGATACGCAGTATTTT
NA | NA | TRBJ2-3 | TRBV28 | CASSSPLNREITDTQYF | TGTGCCAGCAGTTCACCACTCAACAGGGAGATCACAGATACGCAGTATTTT
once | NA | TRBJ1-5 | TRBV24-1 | CATSVGGFGPEQPQHF | TGTGCCACCAGTGTTGGAGGGTTTGGGCCGGAACAGCCCCAGCATTTT
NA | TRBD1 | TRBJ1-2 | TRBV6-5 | CATRQGAAYGYTF | TGTGCCACCCGACAGGGGGCGGCCTATGGCTACACCTTC
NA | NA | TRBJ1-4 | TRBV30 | CAWRGRDKDREKLFF | TGTGCCTGGAGAGGTCGGGACAAAGACAGGGAAAAACTGTTTTTT
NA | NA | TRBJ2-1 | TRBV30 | CAWSRRRGGFDEQFF | TGTGCCTGGAGCAGAAGGAGAGGAGGGTTCGATGAGCAGTTCTTC
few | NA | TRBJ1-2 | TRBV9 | CASSPRQLVYGYTF | TGTGCCAGCAGCCCTAGACAGTTGGTCTATGGCTACACCTTC
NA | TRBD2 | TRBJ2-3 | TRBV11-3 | CASSSGLAGADTQYF | TGTGCCAGCAGCTCAGGACTAGCGGGAGCAGATACGCAGTATTTT
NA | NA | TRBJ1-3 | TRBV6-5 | CASSLSSGNTIYF | TGTGCCAGCAGTTTGAGCTCTGGAAACACCATATATTTT
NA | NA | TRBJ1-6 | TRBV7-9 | CASSLGTPGNNSPLHF | TGTGCCAGCAGCTTAGGGACCCCGGGGAATAATTCACCCCTCCACTTT
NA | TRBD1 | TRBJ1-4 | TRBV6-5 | CASSYSNRGREKLFF | TGTGCCAGCAGTTACTCGAACAGGGGTCGTGAAAAACTGTTTTTT
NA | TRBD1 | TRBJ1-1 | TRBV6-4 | CASSVHDRGTEAFF | TGTGCCAGCAGTGTCCATGACAGGGGCACTGAAGCTTTCTTT
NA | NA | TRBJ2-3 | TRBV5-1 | CASSLATQATSSTDTQYF | TGCGCCAGCAGCTTGGCCACCCAGGCGACTAGTTCCACAGATACGCAGTATTTT
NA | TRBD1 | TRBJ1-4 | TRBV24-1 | CATSFKFPRDRDNEKLFF | TGTGCCACCAGTTTTAAATTCCCCCGCGACAGGGATAATGAAAAACTGTTTTTT
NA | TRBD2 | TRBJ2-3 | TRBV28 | CASSPPIGAGEADTQYF | TGTGCCAGCAGTCCCCCAATTGGAGCGGGAGAGGCAGATACGCAGTATTTT
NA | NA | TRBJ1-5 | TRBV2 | CASSAGVINQPQHF | TGTGCCAGCAGTGCAGGGGTGATCAATCAGCCCCAGCATTTT
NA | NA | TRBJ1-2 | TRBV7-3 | CASSSSPGRDTLYGYTF | TGTGCCAGCAGCTCCTCTCCAGGCCGGGACACCCTCTATGGCTACACCTTC
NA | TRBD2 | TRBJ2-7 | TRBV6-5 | CASSYIAGLSYEQYF | TGTGCCAGCAGTTATATAGCGGGACTCTCCTACGAGCAGTACTTC
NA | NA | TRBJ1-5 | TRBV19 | CASRAPGVGNQPQHF | TGTGCCAGTAGAGCCCCCGGAGTGGGCAATCAGCCCCAGCATTTT
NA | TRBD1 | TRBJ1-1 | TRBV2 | CASSWTGDIGRNTEAFF | TGTGCCAGCAGTTGGACAGGGGACATAGGGCGGAACACTGAAGCTTTCTTT
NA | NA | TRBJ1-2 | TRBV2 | CATTPGGGNYGYTF | TGTGCCACTACACCTGGGGGGGGAAACTATGGCTACACCTTC
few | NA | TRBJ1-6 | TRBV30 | CAWRNGQFNSPLHF | TGTGCCTGGAGGAATGGACAGTTTAATTCACCCCTCCACTTT
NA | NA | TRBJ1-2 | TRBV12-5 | CASARSGGGQLVYGYTF | TGTGCTAGTGCCCGGAGCGGGGGGGGGCAGTTAGTCTATGGCTACACCTTC
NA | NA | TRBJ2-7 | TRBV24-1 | CATSDPGLYEQYF | TGTGCCACCAGTGATCCTGGGCTTTACGAGCAGTACTTC
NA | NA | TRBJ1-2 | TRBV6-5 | CASRQGIGRYGYTF | TGTGCCAGCAGACAGGGAATAGGGCGCTATGGCTACACCTTC
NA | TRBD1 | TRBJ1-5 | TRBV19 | CASSTDRGVQPQHF | TGTGCCAGTAGTACCGACAGGGGGGTTCAGCCCCAGCATTTT
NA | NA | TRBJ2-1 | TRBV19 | CASSMGPSLPYNEQFF | TGTGCCAGTAGTATGGGTCCTAGCCTCCCCTACAATGAGCAGTTCTTC
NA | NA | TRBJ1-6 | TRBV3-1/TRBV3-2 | CASSQDQELGRSPLHF | TGTGCCAGCAGCCAAGATCAGGAGTTGGGGCGGTCACCCCTCCACTTT
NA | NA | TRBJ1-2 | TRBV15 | CATSRDKSGGEGYTF | TGTGCCACCAGCAGAGATAAGTCAGGTGGGGAGGGCTACACCTTC
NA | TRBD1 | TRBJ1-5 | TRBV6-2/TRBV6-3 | CASSYSNGRGDGQPQHF | TGTGCCAGCAGTTACTCGAATGGCAGGGGGGATGGTCAGCCCCAGCATTTT
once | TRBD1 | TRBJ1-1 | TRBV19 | CASIPGTGDYLGWAFF | TGTGCCAGTATTCCCGGGACAGGGGATTATCTAGGGTGGGCTTTCTTT
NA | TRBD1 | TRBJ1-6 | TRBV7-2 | CASSLGSGGFDSPLHF | TGTGCCAGCAGCTTAGGATCAGGGGGCTTCGATTCACCCCTCCACTTT
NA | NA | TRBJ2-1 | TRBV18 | CASSPPWVGANEQFF | TGTGCCAGCTCACCTCCTTGGGTAGGGGCGAATGAGCAGTTCTTC
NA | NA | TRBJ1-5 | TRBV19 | CASSIGTVVYQPQHF | TGTGCCAGTAGTATAGGGACAGTTGTGTATCAGCCCCAGCATTTT
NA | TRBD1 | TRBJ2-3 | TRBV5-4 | CASSSQGAGTDTQYF | TGTGCCAGCAGCTCACAGGGGGCCGGCACAGATACGCAGTATTTT
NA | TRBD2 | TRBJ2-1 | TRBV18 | CASSPQAGGPSPYNEQFF | TGTGCCAGCTCACCACAGGCGGGAGGCCCTTCGCCCTACAATGAGCAGTTCTTC
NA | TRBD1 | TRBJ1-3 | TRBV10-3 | CAIGQGRNTIYF | TGTGCCATCGGACAGGGCAGAAACACCATATATTTT
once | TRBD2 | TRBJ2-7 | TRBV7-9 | CASSLGTSGGTEQYF | TGTGCCAGCAGCTTAGGGACTAGCGGGGGGACCGAGCAGTACTTC
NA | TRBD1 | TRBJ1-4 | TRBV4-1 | CASSQPGQGGEKLFF | TGCGCCAGCAGCCAACCCGGACAGGGTGGTGAAAAACTGTTTTTT
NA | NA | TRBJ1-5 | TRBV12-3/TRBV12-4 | CASRNTGNQPQHF | TGTGCCAGCAGAAACACAGGGAATCAGCCCCAGCATTTT
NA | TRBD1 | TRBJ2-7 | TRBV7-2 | CASSLDRVEQYF | TGTGCCAGCAGCTTGGACAGGGTGGAGCAGTACTTC
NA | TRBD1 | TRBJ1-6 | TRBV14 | CASSRYGTGNSPLHF | TGTGCCAGCAGCCGGTATGGGACAGGGAATTCACCCCTCCACTTT
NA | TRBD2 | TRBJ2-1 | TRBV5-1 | CASRPLAGTYNEQFF | TGCGCCAGCAGACCCCTAGCGGGAACGTACAATGAGCAGTTCTTC